These 24 T cell receptor beta chains were all obtained from the same sample, sequenced in a study of blood T cell repertoires in COVID-19. Some clones are missing from TCRdb's copy, which holds only in-frame ones; the method was immunoSEQ multiplex PCR. The sample records some 180,000 clones, roughly 85% being singletons. Specimen: peripheral blood. These receptors came from a woman aged 55-69 years with acute or convalescent COVID-19.

The V gene is TRBV6-1, the J gene TRBJ1-6, with a possible D match to TRBD1 (6 bases). This CDR3 comprises 20 residues. Trimming removed 4 bases at V and 0 bases at J, with 22 bases between. Germline lookup yields CDR1 MNHNS and CDR2 SASEGT. The CDR3 nucleotides read TGTGCCAGCAGTGCACAAGCCGGGGGGGGCTCGAGCTCCTATAATTCACCCCTCCACTTT. Residues: CASSAQAGGGSSSYNSPLHF.

CDR3 in DNA: TGCGCCAGCAGGAGTGAGGGTGAAGCTTTCTTT. Protein product: CASRSEGEAFF. V is TRBV5-1 and J is TRBJ1-1; D gene ambiguous. V dropped 5 bases and J dropped 7 bases, with 9 bases sitting between them. This CDR3 is built from 11 residues. The germline V gene encodes CDR1 SGHRS and CDR2 YFSETQ.

This clone was detected a few times. The chain combines TRBV18 with TRBJ1-2, with TRBD1 matching over 7 bases. This CDR3 is built from 14 residues. With 2 bases clipped from V and 4 bases from J, the junction kept 4 bases outside the gene matches. CDR1 is KGHSH and CDR2 is LQKENI in the germline V gene. The CDR3 loop is CASSPVQGSYGYTF. The CDR3 DNA follows: TGTGCCAGCTCACCAGTACAGGGGAGCTATGGCTACACCTTC.

This clone was recorded once. The chain is built from TRBV4-1 and TRBJ2-6, with a possible D match to TRBD1 (6 bases). Germline V gene data show CDR1 as MGHRA and CDR2 as YSYEKL. Between the trimmed V and J ends, which lost 3 bases and 0 bases, there was a span of 15 bases. The CDR3 extends over 18 amino acids. The CDR3 here is CASSHQTGIFSGANVLTF. The DNA for the CDR3 is TGCGCCAGCAGCCATCAGACAGGAATTTTCTCTGGGGCCAACGTCCTGACTTTC.

This chain uses TRBV19 with TRBJ1-2; the match to TRBD1 covers 8 bases. This CDR3 comprises 17 residues. The trim removed 1 base at V and 4 bases at J, leaving 11 bases unmatched. The germline V gene encodes CDR1 LNHDA and CDR2 SQIVND (reference sequence). The CDR3 DNA follows: TGTGCCAGTAGTATAGGCGGTAATGGACAGGGTATCTATGGCTACACCTTC. Translating it yields CASSIGGNGQGIYGYTF.

Details on this clone: The same CDR3 is also encoded by other DNA sequences in this sample. This chain links TRBV3-1 (or the pseudogene TRBV3-2) with TRBJ2-3; the D gene is possibly TRBD1 (5 bases). This CDR3 contains 13 residues. Between the trimmed V and J ends, which lost 1 base and 6 bases, there was a span of 8 bases. The germline V gene has CDR1 LGHDT and CDR2 YNNKEL (reference sequence). For the CDR3, the DNA is TGTGCCAGCAGCCAAGGGGGCCCGGATACGCAGTATTTT. Residues: CASSQGGPDTQYF.

This sequence joins TRBV5-1 and TRBJ2-3, with D tentatively TRBD2 (6 bases). The CDR3 is 16 amino acids. From germline, CDR1 is SGHRS and CDR2 YFSETQ. Trimming removed 0 bases at V and 0 bases at J, with 11 bases between. The CDR3 loop reads CASSLGSGVSTDTQYF. The CDR3 bases are TGCGCCAGCAGCTTGGGCTCGGGAGTGAGCACAGATACGCAGTATTTT.

This clone was detected only a few times. Additional DNA sequences in this sample encode the identical CDR3. The rearrangement joins TRBV5-1 to TRBJ1-1; TRBD1 might be the D (6 bases). Per germline, CDR1 SGHRS and CDR2 YFSETQ. The V end was cut by 4 bases, the J end by 1 base, with 11 bases between. The CDR3 loop spans 14 amino acids. CDR3 DNA: TGCGCCAGCAGCATAGGACAGACGAACACTGAAGCTTTCTTT. It yields the protein CASSIGQTNTEAFF.

The chain joins TRBV2 to TRBJ2-5; a possible D gene is TRBD1 (6 bases). V dropped 5 bases and J dropped 5 bases, with 15 bases sitting between them. The CDR3 spans 14 residues. Germline V CDR1 and CDR2: SNHLY, FYNNEI. The CDR3 protein is CASSTQGRGETQYF. The CDR3 coding sequence is TGTGCCAGCAGTACACAGGGAAGGGGGGAGACCCAGTACTTC.

The chain employs TRBV9 and TRBJ2-1; D is perhaps TRBD1 (5 bases). The V and J ends lost 4 bases and 12 bases respectively, with 23 bases between them. This CDR3 has 15 amino acids. Germline assignment: CDR1 SGDLS and CDR2 YYNGEE. The CDR3: CASSPTPEIGATQFF. Here the CDR3 DNA reads TGTGCCAGCAGCCCCACCCCCGAGATAGGGGCCACGCAGTTCTTC.

This clone occurred a few times. The chain joins TRBV6-5 to TRBJ2-7, with a tentative D call TRBD1 (6 bases). Germline V gene sequence: CDR1 MNHEY, CDR2 SVGAGI. The CDR3 extends over 11 amino acids. Between the trimmed V and J ends, which lost 6 bases and 3 bases, there was a span of 6 bases. As DNA, the CDR3 is TGTGCCAGCAGGGACAGCTACGAGCAGTACGTC. Its translation: CASRDSYEQYV.

V usage is TRBV6-5 and J usage is TRBJ1-4; no definite D call. The germline CDR1 and CDR2 sequences are MNHEY and SVGAGI. V lost 2 bases and J 7 bases, leaving 8 bases between the germline ends. The CDR3 is made up of 13 amino acids. The chain's CDR3 is CASSYLEGEKLFF. For the CDR3, the DNA is TGTGCCAGCAGTTACCTAGAGGGTGAAAAACTGTTTTTT.

The chain is built from TRBV5-1 and TRBJ1-5, with 7 nucleotides matching TRBD1. The CDR3 sequence is 15 residues long. Germline assignment: CDR1 SGHRS and CDR2 YFSETQ. Trimming at V came to 0 bases and at J to 3 bases, leaving 3 bases not matched to a gene. The CDR3 DNA reads TGCGCCAGCAGCTTGGAGACAGGGCTCAATCAGCCCCAGCATTTT. It translates to CASSLETGLNQPQHF. Based on the CDR3 plus reference TRBV5-1 and TRBJ1-5, the full variable domain is KAGVTQTPRYLIKTRGQQVTLSCSPISGHRSVSWYQQTPGQGLQFLFEYFSETQRNKGNFPGRFSGRQFSNSRSEMNVSTLELGDSALYLCASSLETGLNQPQHFGDGTRLSIL.

This clone showed up just a few times. The chain joins TRBV19 to TRBJ1-2, with a possible D match to TRBD1 (6 bases). V shed 4 bases and J shed 6 bases, with 18 bases lying between them. The CDR3 is 15 residues long. In germline, CDR1 is LNHDA, CDR2 SQIVND (reference sequence). The CDR3 sequence: CASSTPGTKADGYTF. CDR3 bases: TGTGCCAGTAGTACCCCCGGGACAAAAGCAGATGGCTACACCTTC.

This chain uses TRBV6-1 with TRBJ2-3; TRBD2 matches at 8 bases. J gave up 4 bases and V 2 bases, and 8 bases lay outside the gene matches. The germline CDR1 and CDR2 sequences are MNHNS and SASEGT. CDR3 length: 16 residues. Here the CDR3 reads CASSEKRGKRADTQYF. CDR3 coding DNA: TGTGCCAGCAGTGAAAAGCGGGGGAAACGCGCAGATACGCAGTATTTT.

The chain employs TRBV5-1 and TRBJ2-1; a weak D match, TRBD1 (7 bases). Trimming cost V 0 bases and J 0 bases, with 13 bases left between them. The germline V gene encodes CDR1 SGHRS and CDR2 YFSETQ. This CDR3 spans 17 amino acids. This CDR3 is CASSLEGAGRSYNEQFF. The CDR3 DNA sequence: TGCGCCAGCAGCTTGGAGGGGGCGGGACGCTCCTACAATGAGCAGTTCTTC.

V and J are TRBV30 and TRBJ1-4, with 9 bases aligning to TRBD1. V lost 2 bases, J lost 8 bases, and 18 bases stayed unmatched. Germline CDR1 and CDR2: GTSNPN and SVGIG (reference sequence). This CDR3 contains 18 residues. The CDR3 region has the DNA TGTGCCTGGAGTCTGATGGACAGGGGAGTGCCGGTCGAGGAAAAACTGTTTTTT. This translates into CAWSLMDRGVPVEEKLFF.

Turning to this clone: An end of the junction does not agree with germline; a read error may underlie this. The chain joins TRBV13 to TRBJ1-3; 8 bases are shared with TRBD1. Germline V CDR1 and CDR2: PRHDT, FYEKMQ (reference sequence). This CDR3 comprises 14 residues. CDR3 amino acids: CASSSIGARGLFNF. As DNA, the CDR3 is TGTGCCAGCAGCTCAATTGGGGCCAGGGGGCTCTTTAATTTT. The full variable domain, with the rest looked up from reference TRBV13 and TRBJ1-3, is AAGVIQSPRHLIKEKRETATLKCYPIPRHDTVYWYQQGPGQDPQFLISFYEKMQSDKGSIPDRFSAQQFSDYHSELNMSSLELGDSALYFCASSSIGARGLFNFGEGSWLTVV.

The chain recombines TRBV18 with TRBJ1-2; D remains unclear. The CDR3 is 15 residues long. The V gene's germline CDR1 is KGHSH and CDR2 LQKENI. Deletions cut 4 bases from V and 3 bases from J, with 15 bases between. The CDR3 spells CASSRRETNYYGYTF. The DNA for the CDR3 is TGTGCCAGCTCACGCCGGGAGACCAATTACTATGGCTACACCTTC. Filled out from reference TRBV18 and TRBJ1-2, the complete variable domain reads NAGVMQNPRHLVRRRGQEARLRCSPMKGHSHVYWYRQLPEEGLKFMVYLQKENIIDESGMPKERFSAEFPKEGPSILRIQQVVRGDSAAYFCASSRRETNYYGYTFGSGTRLTVV.

The sample holds one count of this clone. This chain links TRBV2 with TRBJ2-1; 8 positions agree with TRBD2. The CDR3 runs 15 residues. The germline V gene has CDR1 SNHLY and CDR2 FYNNEI. V was pared by 5 bases and J by 6 bases, with 9 bases of the junction left unmatched. The CDR3 coding sequence is TGTGCCAGCAGTCTAATTGGGACTAGGGGCAATGAGCAGTTCTTC. Protein: CASSLIGTRGNEQFF.

The chain is built from TRBV12-3 or TRBV12-4 and TRBJ1-6, with D possibly being TRBD1 (5 bases). V gave up 5 bases and J gave up 9 bases, with 11 bases separating them. The length of the CDR3 is 13 residues. The DNA of the CDR3 is TGTGCCAGCAGTCCACGACAGATTTCACCCCTCCACTTT. This codes for CASSPRQISPLHF.

CDR3 sequence reads: CASSPGFNQPQHF. The CDR3 DNA reads TGTGCCAGCAGTCCAGGATTCAATCAGCCCCAGCATTTT. The chain links TRBV28 to TRBJ1-5; D is unresolved. Trimming cost V 5 bases and J 3 bases, with 8 bases left between them. The CDR3 is 13 residues long. Germline lookup yields CDR1 MDHEN and CDR2 SYDVKM. The full variable domain, completed using reference TRBV28 and TRBJ1-5, is DVKVTQSSRYLVKRTGEKVFLECVQDMDHENMFWYRQDPGLGLRLIYFSYDVKMKEKGDIPEGYSVSREKKERFSLILESASTNQTSMYLCASSPGFNQPQHFGDGTRLSIL.

The rearrangement links TRBV5-1 to TRBJ2-1, with a possible D match to TRBD1 (5 bases). V was clipped by 0 bases and J by 6 bases, with 16 bases between them. Germline assignment: CDR1 SGHRS and CDR2 YFSETQ. The CDR3 length is 16 residues. DNA for the CDR3: TGCGCCAGCAGCTTGGTTGGCAGGACATCGGGCAATGAGCAGTTCTTC. Amino acid sequence: CASSLVGRTSGNEQFF.

V gene TRBV19 combines with J gene TRBJ1-1; D not resolved. V was shortened by 2 bases and J by 5 bases, with 9 bases between the two germline ends. Per germline, CDR1 LNHDA and CDR2 SQIVND (reference sequence). The CDR3 extends over 13 amino acids. The CDR3 DNA sequence: TGTGCCAGTAGTATAATCCCAAAAACTGAAGCTTTCTTT. It translates to CASSIIPKTEAFF.